The 18 T cell receptor beta chains reported below all come from one sample, sequenced in a study of control samples from healthy donors and cancer patients. Produced via immunoSEQ multiplex PCR; TCRdb's table is partial and in-frame only. The sample has around 170,000 clones; 80% to 90% are singletons. The sequenced material came from blood. Source of these receptors: a woman under 40 in good health.

The chain is built from TRBV5-1 and TRBJ2-3; 13 nucleotides match TRBD2. Germline V gene lookup returns CDR1 SGHRS and CDR2 YFSETQ. V shed 3 bases, J shed 7 bases, and the junction held 8 bases outside the gene matches. The CDR3 consists of 16 residues. The CDR3 nucleotides read TGCGCCAGCAGCTCCGGGACTAGCGGGAATTTTTATACGCAGTATTTT. It translates to CASSSGTSGNFYTQYF.

The chain couples TRBV6-5 to TRBJ2-5; a weak D match, TRBD2 (6 bases). This CDR3 is 13 amino acids long. V lost 2 bases to trimming and J lost 5 bases, with 9 bases between them. Germline V gives CDR1 MNHEY, CDR2 SVGAGI. The CDR3 DNA reads as TGTGCCAGCAGTTACGCTAGCGTGGAGACCCAGTACTTC. It encodes CASSYASVETQYF.

The CDR3 sequence: CASSYSGGRTEAFF. CDR3 sequence (DNA): TGTGCCAGCAGTTACTCGGGGGGACGCACTGAAGCTTTCTTT. The V gene is TRBV6-5, the J gene TRBJ1-1; D perhaps matches TRBD1 (5 bases). CDR1 and CDR2 from the germline V gene are MNHEY and SVGAGI. CDR3 size: 14 residues. Trimming took off 0 bases at V and 4 bases at J, with 9 bases between the two ends.

Comment on this clone: Other DNA sequences in this sample translate to the same CDR3. The J gene is TRBJ2-1, the V gene TRBV24-1; perhaps TRBD2 as D (5 bases). The V end lost 9 bases, the J end lost 3 bases, and 11 bases lay between the germline ends. Germline assignment: CDR1 KGHDR and CDR2 SFDVKD. CDR3 length equals 13 residues. DNA of the CDR3: TGTGCCACCCGCGGGCAGGTCTACAATGAGCAGTTCTTC. It codes for CATRGQVYNEQFF.

The CDR3 DNA is TGCGCCAGCAGCTCCTGGAACACAGAGAACACTGAAGCTTTCTTT. Residues: CASSSWNTENTEAFF. V is TRBV5-1 and J is TRBJ1-1; D gene ambiguous. The CDR3 is made up of 15 amino acids. The V gene's germline CDR1 is SGHRS and CDR2 YFSETQ. The germline V and J ends were trimmed by 3 bases and 1 base, with 13 bases remaining between them.

This clone has more than one count but fewer than ten. V is TRBV18 and J is TRBJ1-5; 8 bases line up with TRBD1. V shed 3 bases, J shed 1 base, and the junction held 20 bases outside the gene matches. CDR3 length: 21 residues. The germline CDR1 and CDR2 sequences are KGHSH and LQKENI. The CDR3 DNA is TGTGCCAGCTCACCGACCCCCCTGGACAGGGATTCGATTAGGAGCAATCAGCCCCAGCATTTT. Translated, it gives CASSPTPLDRDSIRSNQPQHF. The whole variable domain, filled in from reference TRBV18 and TRBJ1-5, reads NAGVMQNPRHLVRRRGQEARLRCSPMKGHSHVYWYRQLPEEGLKFMVYLQKENIIDESGMPKERFSAEFPKEGPSILRIQQVVRGDSAAYFCASSPTPLDRDSIRSNQPQHFGDGTRLSIL.

The rearrangement links TRBV13 to TRBJ2-1; 11 bases fit TRBD2. CDR1 PRHDT and CDR2 FYEKMQ come from the germline V gene (reference sequence). The CDR3 has 15 amino acids. The J segment lost 3 bases and the V segment lost 3 bases, leaving 1 base of the junction unmatched. The CDR3 spells CASSFTSGGYNEQFF. CDR3 DNA sequence: TGTGCCAGCAGCTTTACTAGCGGGGGCTACAATGAGCAGTTCTTC.

The chain employs TRBV7-9 and TRBJ1-1; D is undetermined. V lost 4 bases and J lost 1, with 13 bases in between. Germline-derived CDR1 and CDR2 are SEHNR and FQNEAQ (reference sequence). CDR3 length: 15 amino acids. In DNA, the CDR3 is TGTGCCAGCAGCTCTTACCTTATCAAGAACACTGAAGCTTTCTTT. Its translation: CASSSYLIKNTEAFF.

This chain joins TRBV19 and TRBJ2-5; TRBD2 agrees at 13 bases. Germline values: CDR1 LNHDA, CDR2 SQIVND (reference sequence). With 9 bases clipped from V and 5 bases from J, the junction kept 18 bases outside the gene matches. CDR3 size: 18 residues. The CDR3 region has the DNA TGTGCCAGAACCTGGACTAGCGGGAGTAAGGGTGATACGGAGACCCAGTACTTC. It codes for CARTWTSGSKGDTETQYF.

The chain recombines TRBV3-1 (or the pseudogene TRBV3-2) with TRBJ1-1; tentatively, D is TRBD1 (5 bases). V was clipped by 3 bases and J by 1 base, with 9 bases between them. Germline V gene lookup returns CDR1 LGHDT and CDR2 YNNKEL (reference sequence). The CDR3 is 14 amino acids. CDR3 residues: CASSHYDRNTEAFF. In DNA form, the CDR3 reads TGTGCCAGCAGCCATTACGACAGGAACACTGAAGCTTTCTTT.

This clone was counted a single time. This chain uses TRBV27 with TRBJ1-2; 11 bases align to TRBD1. The CDR3 contains 15 residues. After removal of 7 bases from V and 7 bases from J, the junction contained 11 bases not matched to a gene. CDR1 MNHEY and CDR2 SMNVEV come from the germline V gene (reference sequence). CDR3 residues: CASKPTGTGGGGYTF. CDR3 in DNA: TGTGCCAGCAAACCCACCGGGACAGGGGGGGGTGGCTACACCTTC.

The V and J genes are TRBV21-1 and TRBJ1-3; the table gives TRBD1 as D, unverified against the DNA. TRBV21-1 is recorded as a pseudogene. This CDR3 is built from 16 residues. The CDR3 protein is CASSKDRGPLGNTIYF. CDR3 in DNA: TGTGCCAGCAGCAAGGACAGAGGACCTCTCGGAAACACCATATATTTT.

The rearrangement joins TRBV14 to TRBJ1-3; 8 positions match TRBD1. V dropped 4 bases and J dropped 4; count of bases not matched to a gene: 9. The germline V gene has CDR1 SGHDN and CDR2 FVKESK. The CDR3 extends over 16 amino acids. CDR3 region: CASSPRDRTEGNTIYF. CDR3 sequence (DNA): TGTGCCAGCAGCCCCCGGGACAGGACGGAAGGAAACACCATATATTTT.

V and J are TRBV4-2 and TRBJ1-2; the D is unclear. Trimming pared 5 bases from V and 8 bases from J, leaving 15 bases between. CDR1 and CDR2 from the germline V gene are LGHNA and YNFKEQ. The CDR3 runs to 13 residues. CDR3 amino acids: CASSTRTSGGYTF. As DNA, the CDR3 is TGTGCCAGCAGCACACGCACAAGTGGGGGCTACACCTTC.

The chain is built from TRBV5-1 and TRBJ1-2; no clear D gene. Trimming pared 0 bases from V and 8 bases from J, leaving 14 bases between. This CDR3 has 14 amino acids. Germline V gives CDR1 SGHRS, CDR2 YFSETQ. The CDR3 loop reads CASSLVGGPGGYTF. CDR3 DNA sequence: TGCGCCAGCAGCTTGGTGGGAGGGCCGGGCGGCTACACCTTC.

This clone occurred once. This sequence joins TRBV19 and TRBJ2-6; D call uncertain. The germline CDR1 and CDR2 sequences are LNHDA and SQIVND (reference sequence). The V gene lost 4 bases and the J gene lost 0 bases, with 7 bases spanning the gap. This CDR3 spans 15 amino acids. In DNA, the CDR3 is TGTGCCAGTAGTAACTTTAACTCTGGGGCCAACGTCCTGACTTTC. Translating gives CASSNFNSGANVLTF. Supplemented by reference TRBV19 and TRBJ2-6, the full variable domain reads DGGITQSPKYLFRKEGQNVTLSCEQNLNHDAMYWYRQDPGQGLRLIYYSQIVNDFQKGDIAEGYSVSREKKESFPLTVTSAQKNPTAFYLCASSNFNSGANVLTFGAGSRLTVL.

This chain connects TRBV7-2 to TRBJ1-1; possible D gene TRBD1, 5 bases. In germline, CDR1 is SGHTA, CDR2 FQGNSA. The CDR3 contains 15 residues. V was cut by 2 bases and J by 4 bases, with 14 bases left in between. CDR3 nucleotide sequence: TGTGCCAGCAGCTTATTTGTATCGGGGGGCACTGAAGCTTTCTTT. Its translation: CASSLFVSGGTEAFF.

This clone was detected a few times. The chain links TRBV7-8 to TRBJ1-5; the D gene is possibly TRBD1 (5 bases). Per the germline V gene, CDR1 is SGHVS and CDR2 is FQNEAQ. The CDR3 is 14 amino acids. V was clipped by 6 bases and J by 1 base, with 10 bases between them. The CDR3 coding sequence is TGTGCCAGCAGACTAGGGGCCAGCAATCAGCCCCAGCATTTT. Protein: CASRLGASNQPQHF.